This T cell receptor (beta chain) was identified in a study of blood T cell repertoires in COVID-19 (TCRdb year 2020). Background for the entire study: Collaborator samples came from the United States, Italy and Spain and covered acute and convalescent phases of COVID-19. The material from the prospective study consisted of cDNA or gDNA derived from T cells, B-cell-depleted T cells, or PBMCs. Deeply sampled blood TCRbeta repertoires from subjects exposed to, actively infected with, or recovered from COVID-19 were included in the dataset. A freely available public database, intended as a resource for researchers studying the immune response to SARS-CoV-2, is where the repertoires were released. The samples were drawn from two sources: the first 160 participants of the ongoing ImmuneRACE study, and 1,000 to 1,500 subjects contributed by 6 global collaborators. Sample metadata almost always included a de-identified subject ID, COVID-19 status, age in years and sex. Where available, HLA class I and class II types were obtained from metadata supplied by the sample provider rather than from assay-based typing. The paper as a whole reports these results and caveats: The quantity of clinical and demographic metadata differed by source and by participant and was supplied without curation.

Collaborating institutions collected whole blood in K2EDTA tubes following their own protocols. For TCRbeta analysis, collaborator samples were shipped as frozen whole blood, as isolated PBMCs, or as DNA extracted from either sample type. With regard to this clone: Its antigen is unknown. Per-nucleotide qualities are absent, and no much larger clonotype sits a single base away.

TCRbeta CDR3 regions were amplified from genomic DNA by means of the immunoSEQ Assay, a bias-controlled multiplex PCR. The paper's processing steps were these. Nucleated cell counts per sample were estimated from amplification of reference gene primers within the assay. To quantify the absolute abundance of each unique TCRbeta CDR3 rearrangement, sequence reads were collapsed and filtered. For each sample, productive Simpson clonality was calculated as the square root of Simpson's diversity index over productive rearrangements. What TCRdb holds here is the immuneACCESS table cut down to in-frame rearrangements. Part of the clones is not present; checked against another copy, under half of the missing clones reflect an unresolved V gene, and the others are unexplained. D and trimming were read from the DNA, whereas the V and J calls and clone size are those reported in that table. Here the sample has about 270,000 clones; around 86% occur a single time. 2.2% of the sample is taken by the ten largest.

CDR1 and CDR2 (SGHRS, YFSETQ) derive from the germline V gene. The CDR3, from cysteine to phenylalanine, totals 14 residues. CDR3 DNA only is kept here, 42 bases in frame from base 1. Compared with germline, V lacks 4 bases and J lacks 8 bases; bases without a gene match: 8. This receptor was obtained from a man between 45 and 60 years old with acute or convalescent COVID-19. The specimen was peripheral blood. The chain couples TRBV5-1 to TRBJ2-1; 8 bases in the middle match TRBD1. The bases are TGCGCCAGCAGCCCTTGGACAGGGCATCATGAGCAGTTCTTC. Translated, it gives CASSPWTGHHEQFF.